The rows below give T cell receptor beta chains drawn from one sample of a study of cytomegalovirus exposure and HLA in healthy donors. Measured with immunoSEQ multiplex PCR; TCRdb has only the in-frame clones, and not every one. Here the sample spans 95,000 to 150,000 clones, roughly three fifths being singletons. Input material: PBMCs. Receptors originate from a man between 18 and 35 years old in good health and CMV-seronegative. The CDR3 runs from the conserved cysteine through the conserved F or W. A D gene is named only where the DNA matches it firmly.

J: TRBJ2-7; length: 15; D: NA; V: TRBV28; CDR3: CASRGGQLLSYEQYF
J: TRBJ2-5; length: 14; D: TRBD1; V: TRBV6-6; CDR3: CASTNRQGGETQYF
J: TRBJ2-5; length: 13; D: NA; V: TRBV4-2; CDR3: CASSPGLPETQYF
J: TRBJ1-3; length: 18; D: NA; V: TRBV7-2; CDR3: CASSLRVWGLGPGNTIYF
J: TRBJ1-2; length: 15; D: TRBD1; V: TRBV5-1; CDR3: CASSLDGQGFYGYTF
J: TRBJ1-1; length: 13; D: NA; V: TRBV5-6; CDR3: CASSLGGPTEAFF
J: TRBJ2-7; length: 15; D: TRBD2; V: TRBV10-1; CDR3: CASSESPGLAHEQYF
J: TRBJ2-1; length: 15; D: TRBD1; V: TRBV27; CDR3: CASSNRDRVLNEQFF
J: TRBJ2-7; length: 14; D: TRBD2; V: TRBV6-1; CDR3: CASSSSGRVYEQYF
J: TRBJ2-3; length: 18; D: TRBD2; V: TRBV5-1; CDR3: CASSLRSGGHLSTDTQYF
J: TRBJ1-1; length: 12; D: NA; V: TRBV7-9; CDR3: CSSSLRLSRAFF
J: TRBJ2-7; length: 14; D: TRBD1; V: TRBV11-3; CDR3: CASSRGDSTYEQYF
J: TRBJ2-1; length: 13; D: TRBD2; V: TRBV2; CDR3: CATERRESNEQFF
J: TRBJ2-5; length: 16; D: TRBD1; V: TRBV6-1; CDR3: CASSEGGQGAQETQYF
J: TRBJ1-4; length: 15; D: NA; V: TRBV7-8; CDR3: CASSFVGSTNEKLFF
J: TRBJ1-2; length: 16; D: NA; V: TRBV27; CDR3: CASSSSGPPQFYGYTF
J: TRBJ2-7; length: 14; D: NA; V: TRBV4-3; CDR3: CASSQDGLSYEQYF
J: TRBJ2-7; length: 15; D: TRBD1; V: TRBV18; CDR3: CASSRAGDRESEQYF
J: TRBJ2-3; length: 17; D: NA; V: TRBV7-8; CDR3: CASSLVRGGRSTDTQYF
J: TRBJ2-1; length: 12; D: NA; V: TRBV10-3; CDR3: CAGAADFNEQFF
J: TRBJ2-1; length: 14; D: TRBD2; V: TRBV7-6; CDR3: CASSLRLAVDEQFF
J: TRBJ2-7; length: 14; D: TRBD1; V: TRBV7-2; CDR3: CASSFGDRAYEQYF
J: TRBJ2-1; length: 11; D: NA; V: TRBV20-1; CDR3: CSARMGPEQFF
J: TRBJ1-2; length: 13; D: NA; V: TRBV5-4; CDR3: CASSLNLGDGYTF
J: TRBJ2-1; length: 16; D: TRBD1; V: TRBV6-5; CDR3: CASSSWSGQGSGEQFF
J: TRBJ2-1; length: 16; D: TRBD2; V: TRBV10-3; CDR3: CAISSRGSGVYNEQFF
J: TRBJ1-4; length: 13; D: NA; V: TRBV7-9; CDR3: CASSMDSREKLFF
J: TRBJ2-5; length: 15; D: NA; V: TRBV7-8; CDR3: CASSLEGTFQETQYF
J: TRBJ1-3; length: 15; D: TRBD1; V: TRBV5-1; CDR3: CASSLEDRAGNTIYF
J: TRBJ2-7; length: 16; D: TRBD2; V: TRBV10-1; CDR3: CASSEVTSGRPYEQYF
J: TRBJ2-5; length: 14; D: TRBD2; V: TRBV18; CDR3: CASSRTGTKETQYF
J: TRBJ2-1; length: 16; D: TRBD2; V: TRBV15; CDR3: CATSRDRSGGFDEQFF